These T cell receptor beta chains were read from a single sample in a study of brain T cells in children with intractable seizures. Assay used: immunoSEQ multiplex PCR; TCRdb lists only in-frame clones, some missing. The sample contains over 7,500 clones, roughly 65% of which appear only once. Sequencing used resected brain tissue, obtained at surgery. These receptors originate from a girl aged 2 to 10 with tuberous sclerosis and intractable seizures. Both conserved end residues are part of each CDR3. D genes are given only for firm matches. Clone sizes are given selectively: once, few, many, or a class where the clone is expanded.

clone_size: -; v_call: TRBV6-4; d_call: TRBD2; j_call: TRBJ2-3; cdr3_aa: CASSDGGLGTDTQYF; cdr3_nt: TGTGCCAGCAGTGACGGGGGACTAGGAACAGATACGCAGTATTTT
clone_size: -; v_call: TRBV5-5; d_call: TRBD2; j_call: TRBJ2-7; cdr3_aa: CASCPQRGAYEQYF; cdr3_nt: TGTGCCAGCTGTCCTCAGCGGGGGGCATACGAGCAGTACTTC
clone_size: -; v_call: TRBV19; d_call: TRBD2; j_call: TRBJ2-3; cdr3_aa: CASTQEGGGPDTQYF; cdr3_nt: TGTGCCAGTACCCAGGAGGGCGGGGGGCCAGATACGCAGTATTTT
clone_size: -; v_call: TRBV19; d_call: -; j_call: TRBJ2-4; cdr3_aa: CASSLMDLAKNIQYF; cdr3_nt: TGTGCCAGTAGTCTGATGGACCTAGCCAAAAACATTCAGTACTTC
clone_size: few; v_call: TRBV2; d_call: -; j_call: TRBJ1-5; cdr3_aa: CASRLSPVESNQPQHF; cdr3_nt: TGTGCCAGCAGACTTTCCCCAGTTGAAAGCAATCAGCCCCAGCATTTT
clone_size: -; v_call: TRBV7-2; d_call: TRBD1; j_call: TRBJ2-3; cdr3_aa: CASSAGTVSTDTQYF; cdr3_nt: TGTGCCAGCAGCGCCGGGACAGTTAGCACAGATACGCAGTATTTT
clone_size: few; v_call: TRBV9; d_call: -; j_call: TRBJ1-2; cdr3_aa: CASSVLTGRDYGYTF; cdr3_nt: TGTGCCAGCAGCGTACTCACAGGAAGGGACTATGGCTACACCTTC
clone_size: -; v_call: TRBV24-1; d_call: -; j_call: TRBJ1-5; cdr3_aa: CATSDSSRGNQPQHF; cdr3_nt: TGTGCCACCAGTGATTCTTCCAGGGGAAATCAGCCCCAGCATTTT
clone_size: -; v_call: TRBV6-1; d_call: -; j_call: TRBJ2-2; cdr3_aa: CASSECWGAPGELFF; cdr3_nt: TGTGCCAGCAGTGAATGTTGGGGGGCCCCCGGGGAGCTGTTTTTT
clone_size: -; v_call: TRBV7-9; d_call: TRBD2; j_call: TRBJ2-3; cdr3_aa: CASSTRWSSGATDTQYF; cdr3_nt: TGTGCCAGCAGCACCAGATGGTCTAGCGGGGCCACAGATACGCAGTATTTT
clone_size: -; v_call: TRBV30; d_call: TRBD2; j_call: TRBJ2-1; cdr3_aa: CAWSPPGAGGYNEQFF; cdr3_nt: TGTGCCTGGAGTCCCCCGGGCGCGGGGGGGTACAATGAGCAGTTCTTC
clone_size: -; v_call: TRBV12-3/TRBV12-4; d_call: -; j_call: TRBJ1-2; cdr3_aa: CASRTVSFRGYTF; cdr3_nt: TGTGCCAGCAGAACGGTCAGCTTTAGAGGCTACACCTTC
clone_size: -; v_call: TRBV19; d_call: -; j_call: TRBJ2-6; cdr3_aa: CASSMSDRDLGANVLTF; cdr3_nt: TGTGCCAGTAGTATGAGTGACAGGGACTTGGGGGCCAACGTCCTGACTTTC
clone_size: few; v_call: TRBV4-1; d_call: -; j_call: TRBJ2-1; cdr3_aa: CASSQDASYNEQFF; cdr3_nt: TGCGCCAGCAGCCAAGATGCCAGTTACAATGAGCAGTTCTTC
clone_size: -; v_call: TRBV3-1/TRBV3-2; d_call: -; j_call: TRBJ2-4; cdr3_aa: CASSQGPLAKNIQYF; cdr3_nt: TGTGCCAGCAGCCAAGGTCCTTTAGCCAAAAACATTCAGTACTTC
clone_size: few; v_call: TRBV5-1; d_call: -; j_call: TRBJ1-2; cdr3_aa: CASSFDSTYGYTF; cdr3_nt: TGCGCCAGCAGCTTCGACAGTACCTATGGCTACACCTTC
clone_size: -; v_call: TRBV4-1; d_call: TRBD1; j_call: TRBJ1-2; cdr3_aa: CASSQDRQGARRYGYTF; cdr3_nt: TGCGCCAGCAGCCAAGACCGACAGGGGGCGCGACGCTATGGCTACACCTTC
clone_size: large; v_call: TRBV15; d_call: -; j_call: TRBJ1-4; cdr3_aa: CATGGFTNEKLFF; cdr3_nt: TGTGCCACCGGCGGCTTTACTAATGAAAAACTGTTTTTT